This T cell receptor beta chain was identified during a study of T cells in Graves' hyperthyroidism and ophthalmopathy. This clonotype was seen a handful of times. Amplified TCR beta CDR3 regions came from RNA transcripts. Researchers ran a first-round RT-PCR on the TCR CDR3 using the HTBI primer set. In TCRdb, the multiplex PCR reads were re-called with MiXCR into one record per CDR3 protein. This table holds fewer than 900,000 distinct CDR3 sequences, over 15% found once. The CDR3 runs to 14 residues. J gave up 6 bases and V 7 bases, and 7 bases lay outside the gene matches. This sequence joins TRBV12-3 or TRBV12-4 and TRBJ1-5, with 9 bases lining up with TRBD1. Sequenced material: blood. This receptor was obtained from a young man with Graves' hyperthyroidism. The CDR3 loop reads CASTPTGGSQPQHF. DNA of the CDR3: TGTGCCAGCACTCCGACAGGGGGATCTCAGCCCCAGCATTTT.